These T cell receptor beta chains were read from a single sample in a study of T cell responses to AZD1222 COVID-19 vaccine. Assay: immunoSEQ multiplex PCR; the TCRdb copy retains only in-frame clones and omits some. Of roughly 150,000 clones listed, about 90% are singletons. The source was peripheral blood, collected 28 days after the second AZD1222 dose. Receptor source: an adult who received the AZD1222 COVID-19 vaccine. The CDR3 runs from the conserved cysteine through the conserved F or W. The D gene is left open where the match is weak.

CDR3,V,J,D
CASSTTGGTTEAFF,TRBV7-9,TRBJ1-1,.
CASKFWQGANQPQHF,TRBV19,TRBJ1-5,.
CASSSIRYNEQFF,TRBV27,TRBJ2-1,.
CASSPGQGLSYGYTF,TRBV27,TRBJ1-2,TRBD1
CASSSARGQAFF,TRBV28,TRBJ1-1,.
CASSLVDPGTIGELFF,TRBV7-2,TRBJ2-2,.
CASTRNNEQFF,TRBV2,TRBJ2-1,.
CASSPQGPNSPLHF,TRBV7-9,TRBJ1-6,.
CASSLSGLGNQPQHF,TRBV5-6,TRBJ1-5,.
CASSYTGRGGYTF,TRBV6-2/TRBV6-3,TRBJ1-2,.
CASNEGGSRKLFF,TRBV6-5,TRBJ1-4,TRBD1
CASSLVPTEIRGYTF,TRBV7-2,TRBJ1-2,.
CAWRTGVKLFF,TRBV30,TRBJ1-4,TRBD1
CASKPSGYEGETQYF,TRBV19,TRBJ2-5,.
CASSVYRGLQGTEAFF,TRBV7-9,TRBJ1-1,TRBD1
CASRSPDSYRAEAFF,TRBV6-5,TRBJ1-1,.
CASSPPMVAIKYNEQFF,TRBV5-4,TRBJ2-1,.
CASSEYLRGNTGELFF,TRBV25-1,TRBJ2-2,.
CASSQDGREKLFF,TRBV4-1,TRBJ1-4,.
CASSLDTGTGPTGELFF,TRBV7-9,TRBJ2-2,TRBD1
CASSLGGTSGTGDEKLFF,TRBV5-8,TRBJ1-4,TRBD1
CASSFGDTQYF,TRBV7-9,TRBJ2-3,.
CASRFSTGGKNTEAFF,TRBV7-8,TRBJ1-1,TRBD1
CASRRGLSEQFF,TRBV2,TRBJ2-1,TRBD2
CASSALAGQNEQFF,TRBV6-4,TRBJ2-1,TRBD2
CASSLDPLGYTF,TRBV5-4,TRBJ1-2,.
CASSQLAGLSYEQYF,TRBV4-1,TRBJ2-7,TRBD2
CASSDSEYTEAFF,TRBV6-4,TRBJ1-1,.
CASSHEGVSNQPQHF,TRBV6-5,TRBJ1-5,.
CASSIESRGNTEAFF,TRBV19,TRBJ1-1,.
CASSPPGGYEQYF,TRBV5-5,TRBJ2-7,TRBD2
CASSIGKRGNDGYTF,TRBV19,TRBJ1-2,.
CASSELAGDQETQYF,TRBV6-1,TRBJ2-5,TRBD2
CALGRLNSPLHF,TRBV30,TRBJ1-6,.
CASSPRGANLNQPQHF,TRBV5-8,TRBJ1-5,.
CSVADRVHNEKLFF,TRBV29-1,TRBJ1-4,TRBD1
CASSVSTVPSNQPQHF,TRBV6-1,TRBJ1-5,.
CASSYHGPNTEAFF,TRBV6-5,TRBJ1-1,.
CASSWQGDQPQHF,TRBV7-2,TRBJ1-5,.
CASRGSNTEAFF,TRBV3-1/TRBV3-2,TRBJ1-1,.
CASSLVDRSSYEQYF,TRBV5-4,TRBJ2-7,.
CASNRAGGDTGELFF,TRBV2,TRBJ2-2,.
CASSLVQGEQYF,TRBV5-1,TRBJ2-7,.
CASSATGIGANEKLFF,TRBV5-1,TRBJ1-4,.
CASSLDPRTEAFF,TRBV11-2,TRBJ1-1,.
CASSPLTNTEAFF,TRBV7-9,TRBJ1-1,.
CASSFPLQASGAFF,TRBV7-2,TRBJ1-1,.
CASSRSRGLGTEAFF,TRBV3-1/TRBV3-2,TRBJ1-1,TRBD1
CASSSGLFTDTQYF,TRBV7-3,TRBJ2-3,.
CASSTFGTVYGYTF,TRBV19,TRBJ1-2,TRBD1
CASKAGTDNSPLHF,TRBV6-5,TRBJ1-6,.
CASSQDRGAGNEKLFF,TRBV4-2,TRBJ1-4,.
CASSPLGNTEAFF,TRBV5-1,TRBJ1-1,.
CASSYLAGSYEQYF,TRBV6-6,TRBJ2-7,TRBD2
CASGRGVAPNEKLFF,TRBV5-5,TRBJ1-4,.
CASSKVGGAKNIQYF,TRBV21-1,TRBJ2-4,.
CSVEVRLLHYNEQFF,TRBV29-1,TRBJ2-1,.